This T cell receptor beta chain stems from a study of T cell responses to AZD1222 COVID-19 vaccine. Concerning this clone itself: What it binds is unknown.

The CDR3 totals 13 residues. The J segment lost 3 bases and the V segment lost 9 bases, leaving 4 bases of the junction unmatched. The V gene's germline CDR1 is MNHEY and CDR2 SVGAGI. Study findings and constraints: Mostly white British, mostly female donors; authors suggested clonal diversity may be underestimated.

Measured with immunoSEQ multiplex PCR; TCRdb has only the in-frame clones, and not every one. The sample gives tens of thousands of clones, roughly 90% of which show up once; less than 9.5% is in the top ten. This TCR came from an adult in good health. V is TRBV6-5 and J is TRBJ2-2; TRBD1 agrees at 7 bases. The sample consisted of peripheral blood, taken on day 0 of AZD1222 vaccination. The CDR3 reads CASKGTDTGELFF. CDR3 bases: TGTGCCAGTAAGGGGACAGACACCGGGGAGCTGTTTTTT.